A single sample gave rise to the 17 T cell receptor beta chains below, sequenced in a study of cytomegalovirus exposure and HLA in healthy donors. Vbeta (60) and Jbeta (13) primers were used in the PCR. Sequencing was performed with immunoSEQ multiplex PCR; in TCRdb, only in-frame clones are kept and a portion is missing. The sample lists 110,000 or so clones, 60% to 85% occurring once. Sequenced: PBMCs. The receptor set was obtained from a woman aged 40 to 50 in good health and CMV-seropositive.

This chain joins TRBV5-1 and TRBJ2-2; the match to TRBD2 covers 8 bases. This CDR3 comprises 16 residues. In germline, CDR1 is SGHRS, CDR2 YFSETQ. V was clipped by 4 bases and J by 4 bases; unmatched bases: 9. The CDR3 coding sequence is TGCGCCAGCAGCGTGGACCCAGCGGGGGTCACCGGGGAGCTGTTTTTT. It encodes CASSVDPAGVTGELFF.

This chain connects TRBV4-3 to TRBJ2-3; possibly TRBD1 for D (5 bases). CDR3 length: 16 amino acids. The germline CDR1 and CDR2 sequences are LGHNA and YSLEER. V shed 3 bases and J shed 8 bases, with 21 bases lying between them. The CDR3 sequence: CASSQKSSSDSSTQYF. CDR3 DNA: TGCGCCAGCAGCCAGAAATCAAGCTCCGACAGCTCTACGCAGTATTTT.

This rearrangement joins TRBV7-6 to TRBJ1-3; 9 bases are shared with TRBD1. CDR3 length: 16 amino acids. The V gene end was trimmed by 2 bases and the J gene end by 2 bases; junction bases not matched to a gene: 4. Germline V gene lookup returns CDR1 SGHVS and CDR2 FNYEAQ. The CDR3 sequence is CASSLMDRGPGNTIYF. The CDR3 DNA reads TGTGCCAGCAGCTTAATGGACAGGGGTCCTGGAAACACCATATATTTT.

This chain joins TRBV5-1 and TRBJ2-1; TRBD1 aligns across 10 bases. Unmatched junction bases numbered 7, after V lost 8 bases and J lost 2 bases. This CDR3 has 15 amino acids. Germline-derived CDR1 and CDR2 are SGHRS and YFSETQ. The DNA of the CDR3 is TGCGCCAGTACCCGGGACAGGGGCCCCTACAATGAGCAGTTCTTC. Encoded protein: CASTRDRGPYNEQFF.

CDR3 DNA sequence: TGTGCCAGCAGTTCTCGGCGGGATCCCGTTTTAGGGCAGTACTTC. It encodes CASSSRRDPVLGQYF. The chain employs TRBV27 and TRBJ2-7, with a weak D call TRBD2 (6 bases). V lost 4 bases and J lost 9, with 22 bases in between. Germline V gene data show CDR1 as MNHEY and CDR2 as SMNVEV (reference sequence). This CDR3 has 15 amino acids.

The genes are TRBV5-1 and TRBJ1-5; no clear D. The V end lost 4 bases, the J end lost 7 bases, and 15 bases lay between the germline ends. CDR3 length: 14 amino acids. Germline assignment: CDR1 SGHRS and CDR2 YFSETQ. The CDR3 is CASSLRGSGQPQHF. The DNA for the CDR3 is TGCGCCAGCAGCCTCCGAGGGTCGGGCCAGCCCCAGCATTTT.

The chain combines TRBV29-1 with TRBJ2-5; TRBD1 matches 8 bases. From germline, CDR1 is SQVTM and CDR2 ANQGSEA. The CDR3 covers 12 residues. V was pared by 5 bases and J by 2 bases, with 1 base of the junction left unmatched. CDR3 bases: TGCAGCGTTCGGACAGGGCAAGAGACCCAGTACTTC. Translated: CSVRTGQETQYF. Complete variable domain (other parts from reference TRBV29-1 and TRBJ2-5): SAVISQKPSRDICQRGTSLTIQCQVDSQVTMMFWYRQQPGQSLTLIATANQGSEATYESGFVIDKFPISRPNLTFSTLTVSNMSPEDSSIYLCSVRTGQETQYFGPGTRLLVL.

The chain carries TRBV14 and TRBJ1-2; TRBD1 matches at 7 bases. Germline trimming cut 4 bases from V and 4 bases from J; bases unmatched to any gene: 9. Germline lookup yields CDR1 SGHDN and CDR2 FVKESK. The CDR3 has 15 amino acids. CDR3 amino acids: CASSPLKGAVYGYTF. The CDR3 DNA sequence: TGTGCCAGCAGCCCACTAAAGGGGGCAGTCTATGGCTACACCTTC.

The DNA of the CDR3 is TGTGCCAGCAGCCAACCGGGACAGACCTACGAGCAGTACTTC. Its protein is CASSQPGQTYEQYF. The rearrangement joins TRBV11-3 to TRBJ2-7; TRBD1 matches at 7 bases. The junction had 6 bases not matched to a gene; V was cut back by 5 bases and J by 2 bases. Germline V gene lookup returns CDR1 SGHNT and CDR2 YENEEA. This CDR3 region has 14 residues.

The chain links TRBV2 to TRBJ1-6; D is unclear. The germline gives CDR1 SNHLY, CDR2 FYNNEI. Trimming took 6 bases from V and 5 from J, leaving 8 bases between them. This CDR3 has 13 amino acids. The CDR3 DNA reads TGTGCCAGCAGGACAAGAAATAATTCACCCCTCCACTTT. It codes for CASRTRNNSPLHF. The full variable domain, its missing parts supplied by reference TRBV2 and TRBJ1-6, is EPEVTQTPSHQVTQMGQEVILRCVPISNHLYFYWYRQILGQKVEFLVSFYNNEISEKSEIFDDQFSVERPDGSNFTLKIRSTKLEDSAMYFCASRTRNNSPLHFGNGTRLTVT.

V is TRBV19 and J is TRBJ1-2; no clear D gene. CDR1 is LNHDA and CDR2 is SQIVND in the germline V gene (reference sequence). V lost 0 bases to trimming and J lost 4 bases, with 15 bases between them. The CDR3 is made up of 16 amino acids. The chain's CDR3 is CASSIDLERNPYGYTF. CDR3 nucleotides: TGTGCCAGTAGTATAGATCTAGAAAGAAACCCCTATGGCTACACCTTC.

This clone has more than one count but fewer than ten. The CDR3 protein is CASSQDPRQGGRHTEAFF. The CDR3 region has the DNA TGCGCCAGCAGCCAAGACCCCCGACAGGGAGGTAGGCACACTGAAGCTTTCTTT. The V and J genes are TRBV4-3 and TRBJ1-1; 7 bases are shared with TRBD1. CDR1 and CDR2 from the germline V gene are LGHNA and YSLEER. The CDR3 has 18 residues. Trimming cost V 0 bases and J 3 bases; bases outside gene matches: 13.

This clone was counted many times. The J gene is TRBJ2-7, the V gene TRBV5-4; 10 nucleotides match TRBD1. CDR1 is SGHNT and CDR2 is YYREEE in the germline V gene (reference sequence). V was pared by 2 bases and J by 0 bases, with 2 bases of the junction left unmatched. This CDR3 is 15 amino acids long. Here the CDR3 DNA reads TGTGCCAGCAGCTTTGACAGGGGGCACTCCTACGAGCAGTACTTC. This codes for CASSFDRGHSYEQYF. The full variable domain, its missing parts supplied by reference TRBV5-4 and TRBJ2-7, is ETGVTQSPTHLIKTRGQQVTLRCSSQSGHNTVSWYQQALGQGPQFIFQYYREEENGRGNFPPRFSGLQFPNYSSELNVNALELDDSALYLCASSFDRGHSYEQYFGPGTRLTVT.

The gene calls are TRBV19 and TRBJ2-5; 7 bases are a match to TRBD2. Trimming removed 7 bases from V and 1 base from J; junction bases left unmatched: 6. Germline CDR1 is LNHDA and CDR2 is SQIVND (reference sequence). CDR3 length equals 14 residues. CDR3 protein: CASKGLSGQETQYF. In DNA form, the CDR3 reads TGTGCCAGTAAGGGACTATCGGGCCAAGAGACCCAGTACTTC.

In its sample, this clone was seen once. The chain uses TRBV4-2 and TRBJ2-1; D is uncertain. CDR3 size: 16 residues. The ends were cut back, 3 bases at V and 7 bases at J, with 19 bases in the middle. Per the germline V gene, CDR1 is LGHNA and CDR2 is YNFKEQ. The CDR3, as DNA: TGTGCCAGCAGCCAGTTAGTACAGCTCCCTCGAAATGAGCAGTTCTTC. It translates to CASSQLVQLPRNEQFF.

This clone came up a few times. The V and J genes are TRBV4-2 and TRBJ2-7, with TRBD1 matching 8 bases. The CDR3 is made up of 16 amino acids. Germline CDR1 reads LGHNA; CDR2 reads YNFKEQ. Losses at the gene ends were 3 bases for V and 5 bases for J; bases not matched to a gene: 12. CDR3 in DNA: TGTGCCAGCAGCCATGGAAGGCAGGGGGCCCGGGACGAGCAGTACTTC. It codes for CASSHGRQGARDEQYF.

The V and J genes are TRBV7-9 and TRBJ1-1; TRBD1 aligns across 9 bases. Germline-derived CDR1 and CDR2 are SEHNR and FQNEAQ (reference sequence). V trimming: 4 bases; J trimming: 4 bases; junction bases outside the gene matches: 7. The CDR3 extends over 15 amino acids. CDR3 sequence (DNA): TGTGCCAGCAGCTGGTACAGGGGGCAGGGCACTGAAGCTTTCTTT. This sequence encodes CASSWYRGQGTEAFF.